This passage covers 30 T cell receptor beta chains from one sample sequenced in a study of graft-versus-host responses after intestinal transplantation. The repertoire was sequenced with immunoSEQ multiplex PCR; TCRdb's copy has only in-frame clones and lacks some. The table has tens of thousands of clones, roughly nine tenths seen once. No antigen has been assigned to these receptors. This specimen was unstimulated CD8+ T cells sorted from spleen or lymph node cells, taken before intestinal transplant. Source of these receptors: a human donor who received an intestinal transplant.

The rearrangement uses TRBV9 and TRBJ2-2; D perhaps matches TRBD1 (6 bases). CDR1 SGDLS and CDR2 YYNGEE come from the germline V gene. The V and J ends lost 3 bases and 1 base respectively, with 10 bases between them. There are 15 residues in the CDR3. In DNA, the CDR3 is TGTGCCAGCAGCGGGGGGCAGGGGAACACCGGGGAGCTGTTTTTT. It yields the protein CASSGGQGNTGELFF.

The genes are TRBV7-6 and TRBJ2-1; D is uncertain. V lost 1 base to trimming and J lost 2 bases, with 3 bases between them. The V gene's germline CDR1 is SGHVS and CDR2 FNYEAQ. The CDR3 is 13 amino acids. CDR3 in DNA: TGTGCCAGCAGCTTAGACACCTACAATGAGCAGTTCTTC. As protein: CASSLDTYNEQFF.

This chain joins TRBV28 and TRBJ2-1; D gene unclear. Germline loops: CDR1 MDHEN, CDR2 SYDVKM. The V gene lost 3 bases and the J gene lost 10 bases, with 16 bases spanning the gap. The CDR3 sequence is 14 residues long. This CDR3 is CASSFRLLSGEQFF. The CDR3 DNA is TGTGCCAGCAGTTTCCGACTTCTCTCTGGGGAGCAGTTCTTC.

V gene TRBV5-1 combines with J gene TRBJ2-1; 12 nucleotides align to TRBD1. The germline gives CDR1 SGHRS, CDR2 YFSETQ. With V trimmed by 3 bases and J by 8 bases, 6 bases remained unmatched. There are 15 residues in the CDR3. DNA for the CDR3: TGCGCCAGCAGCTCAACCGGGACAGGGGGCCATGAGCAGTTCTTC. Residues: CASSSTGTGGHEQFF.

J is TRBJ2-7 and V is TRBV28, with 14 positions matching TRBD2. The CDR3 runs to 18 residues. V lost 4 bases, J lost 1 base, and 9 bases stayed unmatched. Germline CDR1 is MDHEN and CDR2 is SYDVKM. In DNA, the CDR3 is TGTGCCAGCAGTTCGGGACTAGCGGGAGAGAAGAGTTCCTACGAGCAGTACTTC. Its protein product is CASSSGLAGEKSSYEQYF.

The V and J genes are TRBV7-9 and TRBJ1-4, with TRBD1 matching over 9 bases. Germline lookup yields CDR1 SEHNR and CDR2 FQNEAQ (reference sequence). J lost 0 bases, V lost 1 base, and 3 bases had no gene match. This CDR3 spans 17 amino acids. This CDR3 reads CASSLGGQGPTNEKLFF. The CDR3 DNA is TGTGCCAGCAGCTTAGGAGGACAGGGGCCAACTAATGAAAAACTGTTTTTT.

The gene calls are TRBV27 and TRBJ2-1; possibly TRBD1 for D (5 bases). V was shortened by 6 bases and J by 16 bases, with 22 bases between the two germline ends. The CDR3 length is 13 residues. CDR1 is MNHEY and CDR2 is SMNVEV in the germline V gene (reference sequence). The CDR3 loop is CASSYRSTEDKFF. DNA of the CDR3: TGTGCCAGCAGCTACCGTAGCACAGAGGACAAATTCTTC.

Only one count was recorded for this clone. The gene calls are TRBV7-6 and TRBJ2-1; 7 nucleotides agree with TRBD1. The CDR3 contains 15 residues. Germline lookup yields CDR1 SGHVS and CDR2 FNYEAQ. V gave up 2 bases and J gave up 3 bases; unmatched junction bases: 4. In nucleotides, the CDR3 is TGTGCCAGCAGCTTATGGAGACAGGGCTACAATGAGCAGTTCTTC. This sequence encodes CASSLWRQGYNEQFF.

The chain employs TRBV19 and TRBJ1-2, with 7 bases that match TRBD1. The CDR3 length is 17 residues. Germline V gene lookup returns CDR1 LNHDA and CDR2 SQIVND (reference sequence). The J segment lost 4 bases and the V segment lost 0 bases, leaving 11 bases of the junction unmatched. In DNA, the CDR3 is TGTGCCAGTAGTATAGATGAGTTGGGACAGAATCTCTATGGCTACACCTTC. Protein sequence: CASSIDELGQNLYGYTF.

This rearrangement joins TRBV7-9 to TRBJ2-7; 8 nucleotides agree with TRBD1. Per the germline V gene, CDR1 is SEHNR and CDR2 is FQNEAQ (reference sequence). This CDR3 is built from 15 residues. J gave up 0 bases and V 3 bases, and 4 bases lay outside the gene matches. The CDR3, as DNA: TGTGCCAGCAGCTTGGGACAGGCAATCTCCTACGAGCAGTACTTC. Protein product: CASSLGQAISYEQYF.

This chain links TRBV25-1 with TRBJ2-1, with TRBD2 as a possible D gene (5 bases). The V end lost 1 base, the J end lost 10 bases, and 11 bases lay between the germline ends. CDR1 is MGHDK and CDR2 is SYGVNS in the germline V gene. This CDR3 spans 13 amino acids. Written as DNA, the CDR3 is TGTGCCAGCAGTGAATGGACCTCGGGGGAGCAGTTCTTC. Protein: CASSEWTSGEQFF.

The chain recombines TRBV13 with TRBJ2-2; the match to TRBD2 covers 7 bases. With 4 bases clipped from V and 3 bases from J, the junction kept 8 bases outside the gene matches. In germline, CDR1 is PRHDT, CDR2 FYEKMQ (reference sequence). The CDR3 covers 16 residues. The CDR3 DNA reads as TGTGCCAGCAGCTGGCGGCGGGAGTACGACACCGGGGAGCTGTTTTTT. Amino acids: CASSWRREYDTGELFF.

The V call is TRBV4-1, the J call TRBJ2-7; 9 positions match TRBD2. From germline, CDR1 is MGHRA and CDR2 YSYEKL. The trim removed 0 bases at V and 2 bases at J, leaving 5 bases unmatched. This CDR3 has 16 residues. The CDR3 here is CASSQDLAGGTYEQYF. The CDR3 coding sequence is TGCGCCAGCAGCCAAGATCTGGCGGGAGGGACCTACGAGCAGTACTTC.

CDR3: CASSLEPIIGTGGMNTEAFF. The CDR3 DNA is TGTGCCAGCAGCTTAGAACCCATAATCGGGACAGGGGGCATGAACACTGAAGCTTTCTTT. The genes are TRBV11-2 and TRBJ1-1; 12 bases align to TRBD1. V gave up 0 bases and J gave up 0 bases; unmatched junction bases: 11. The CDR3 totals 20 residues. The V gene's germline CDR1 is SGHAT and CDR2 FQNNGV.

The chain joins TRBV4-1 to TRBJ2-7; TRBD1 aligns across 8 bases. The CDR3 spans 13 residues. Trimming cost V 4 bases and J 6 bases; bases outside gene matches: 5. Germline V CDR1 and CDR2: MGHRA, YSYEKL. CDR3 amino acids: CASSLRTGREQYF. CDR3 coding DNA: TGCGCCAGCAGCCTTCGGACAGGGCGCGAGCAGTACTTC.

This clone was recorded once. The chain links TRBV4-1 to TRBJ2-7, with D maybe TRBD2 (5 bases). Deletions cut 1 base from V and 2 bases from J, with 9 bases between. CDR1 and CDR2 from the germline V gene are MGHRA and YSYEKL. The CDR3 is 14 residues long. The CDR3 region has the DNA TGCGCCAGCAGCCAAGGCGGGTCCGCCTACGAGCAGTACTTC. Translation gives CASSQGGSAYEQYF.

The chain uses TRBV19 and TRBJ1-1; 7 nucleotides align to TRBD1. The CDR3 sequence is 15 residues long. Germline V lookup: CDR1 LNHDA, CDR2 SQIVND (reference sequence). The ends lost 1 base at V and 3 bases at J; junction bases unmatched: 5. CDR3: CASSIATGMDTEAFF. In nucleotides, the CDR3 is TGTGCCAGTAGTATAGCGACAGGGATGGACACTGAAGCTTTCTTT.

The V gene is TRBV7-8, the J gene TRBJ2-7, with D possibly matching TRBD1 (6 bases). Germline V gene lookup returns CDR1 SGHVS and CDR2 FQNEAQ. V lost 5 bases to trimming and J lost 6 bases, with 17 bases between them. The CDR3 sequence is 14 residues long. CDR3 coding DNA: TGTGCCAGCAGCCCCAGACCGACAGGTTTCGAGCAGTACTTC. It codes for CASSPRPTGFEQYF. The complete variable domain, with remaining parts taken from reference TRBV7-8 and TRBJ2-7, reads GAGVSQSPRYKVAKRGQDVALRCDPISGHVSLFWYQQALGQGPEFLTYFQNEAQLDKSGLPSDRFFAERPEGSVSTLKIQRTQQEDSAVYLCASSPRPTGFEQYFGPGTRLTVT.

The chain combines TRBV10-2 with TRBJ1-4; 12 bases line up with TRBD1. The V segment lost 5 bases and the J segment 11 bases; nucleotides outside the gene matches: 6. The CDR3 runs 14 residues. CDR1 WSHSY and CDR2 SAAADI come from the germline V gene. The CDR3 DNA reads TGCGCCAGCAGTACCGGGACAGGGGGCTGGAAACTGTTTTTT. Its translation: CASSTGTGGWKLFF.

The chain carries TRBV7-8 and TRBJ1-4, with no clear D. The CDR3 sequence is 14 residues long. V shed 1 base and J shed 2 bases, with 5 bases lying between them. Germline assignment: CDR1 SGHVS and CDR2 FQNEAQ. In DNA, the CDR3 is TGTGCCAGCAGCTTAGATCGGACTAATGAAAAACTGTTTTTT. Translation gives CASSLDRTNEKLFF.

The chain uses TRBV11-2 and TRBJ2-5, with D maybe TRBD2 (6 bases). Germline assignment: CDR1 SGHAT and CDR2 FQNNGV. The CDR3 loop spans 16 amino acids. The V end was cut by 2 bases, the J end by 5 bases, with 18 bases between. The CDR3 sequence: CASSLLGRDTRETQYF. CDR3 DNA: TGTGCCAGCAGCTTATTAGGGCGGGATACGCGGGAGACCCAGTACTTC.

CDR3 DNA: TGTGCCAGCAGTCCGGGACAGCTTCTGAACACTGAAGCTTTCTTT. Translation gives CASSPGQLLNTEAFF. This sequence joins TRBV27 and TRBJ1-1; 7 bases are shared with TRBD1. With 5 bases clipped from V and 0 bases from J, the junction kept 6 bases outside the gene matches. CDR1 and CDR2 from the germline V gene are MNHEY and SMNVEV (reference sequence). CDR3 length: 15 amino acids.

The chain's CDR3 is CSVERDSGYTF. The CDR3 bases are TGCAGCGTTGAAAGGGACTCTGGCTACACCTTC. The chain is built from TRBV29-1 and TRBJ1-2, with a weak D call TRBD1 (5 bases). The CDR3 runs 11 residues. V lost 2 bases to trimming and J lost 7 bases, with 8 bases between them. Germline V gene lookup returns CDR1 SQVTM and CDR2 ANQGSEA.

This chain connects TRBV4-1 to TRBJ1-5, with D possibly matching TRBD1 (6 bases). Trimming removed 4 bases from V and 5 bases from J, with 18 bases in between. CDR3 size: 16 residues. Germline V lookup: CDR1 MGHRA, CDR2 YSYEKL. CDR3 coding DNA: TGCGCCAGCAGCCCACGACCTGGGACACCTCATCAGCCCCAGCATTTT. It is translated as CASSPRPGTPHQPQHF.

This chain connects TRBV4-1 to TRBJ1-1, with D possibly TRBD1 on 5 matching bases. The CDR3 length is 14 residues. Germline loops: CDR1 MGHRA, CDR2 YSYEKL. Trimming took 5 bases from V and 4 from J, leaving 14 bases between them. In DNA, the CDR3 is TGCGCCAGCAGCTCCGGTCAGGGCCCCACTGAAGCTTTCTTT. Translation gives CASSSGQGPTEAFF.

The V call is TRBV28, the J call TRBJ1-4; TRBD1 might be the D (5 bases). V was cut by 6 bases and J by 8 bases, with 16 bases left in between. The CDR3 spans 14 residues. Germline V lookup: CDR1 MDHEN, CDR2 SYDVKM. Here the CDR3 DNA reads TGTGCCAGCAGCCTGACAGAAAATAGGGAAAAACTGTTTTTT. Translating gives CASSLTENREKLFF. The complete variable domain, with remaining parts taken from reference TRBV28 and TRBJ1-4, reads DVKVTQSSRYLVKRTGEKVFLECVQDMDHENMFWYRQDPGLGLRLIYFSYDVKMKEKGDIPEGYSVSREKKERFSLILESASTNQTSMYLCASSLTENREKLFFGSGTQLSVL.

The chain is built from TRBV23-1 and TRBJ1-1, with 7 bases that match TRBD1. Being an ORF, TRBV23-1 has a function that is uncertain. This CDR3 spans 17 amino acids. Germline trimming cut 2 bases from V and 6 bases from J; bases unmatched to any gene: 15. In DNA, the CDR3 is TGCGCCAGCAGTCAAGAATCTCCGACAGGGACGAAGCCTGAAGCTTTCTTT. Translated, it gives CASSQESPTGTKPEAFF.

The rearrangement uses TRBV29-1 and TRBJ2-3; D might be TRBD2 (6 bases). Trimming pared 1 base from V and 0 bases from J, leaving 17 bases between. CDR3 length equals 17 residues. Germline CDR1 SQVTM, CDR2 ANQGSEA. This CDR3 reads CSVEVWAGGLSTDTQYF. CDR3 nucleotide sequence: TGCAGCGTTGAAGTCTGGGCAGGAGGGCTTAGCACAGATACGCAGTATTTT.

CDR3 nucleotide sequence: TGTGCCAGCAGTAGCGGGAGCTCCAATGAGCAGTTCTTC. Translating it yields CASSSGSSNEQFF. The chain recombines TRBV6-5 with TRBJ2-1, with 8 positions matching TRBD2. The CDR3 is 13 amino acids. In germline, CDR1 is MNHEY, CDR2 SVGAGI. J lost 6 bases, V lost 5 bases, and 3 bases had no gene match.

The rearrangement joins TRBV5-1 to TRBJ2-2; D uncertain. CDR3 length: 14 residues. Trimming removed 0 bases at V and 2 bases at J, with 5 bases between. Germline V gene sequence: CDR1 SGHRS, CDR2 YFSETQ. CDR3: CASSLAHNTGELFF. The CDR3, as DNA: TGCGCCAGCAGCTTGGCACATAACACCGGGGAGCTGTTTTTT.